The rows below give T cell receptor beta chains drawn from one sample of a study of identical twins. MiXCR was run by TCRdb on the 5' RACE reads, yielding one entry per CDR3 protein. The profile covers around 550,000 distinct CDR3 sequences, with roughly 15% appearing a single time and less than 0.5% taken by the ten largest. The same specimen was also included in a second study, on yellow fever vaccine responses in identical twins.

Sequencing was performed on CD4+ T cells sorted from blood. Every receptor here comes from a woman aged 18-29 years in good health. The CDR3 runs from the conserved cysteine through the conserved F or W. A D gene is named only where the DNA matches it firmly. A clone size is listed for some rows: how often the clone was seen (once, few, many), or a class if it is expanded.

j_gene: TRBJ2-5; v_gene: TRBV20-1; abundance: few; d_gene: TRBD2; CDR3aa: CSAALAGVPGIQYF; CDR3nt: TGCAGTGCTGCACTAGCGGGAGTCCCCGGTATCCAGTACTTC
j_gene: TRBJ2-6; v_gene: TRBV28; abundance: NA; d_gene: TRBD1; CDR3aa: CASSLLVGQADSGANVLTF; CDR3nt: TGTGCCAGCAGTTTATTGGTGGGACAGGCAGACTCTGGGGCCAACGTCCTGACTTTC
j_gene: TRBJ1-1; v_gene: TRBV29-1; abundance: few; d_gene: NA; CDR3aa: CSVGAGTDPNTEAFF; CDR3nt: TGCAGCGTTGGGGCCGGAACGGACCCGAACACTGAAGCTTTCTTT
j_gene: TRBJ1-5; v_gene: TRBV6-1; abundance: few; d_gene: NA; CDR3aa: CASSELGGNQPQHF; CDR3nt: TGTGCCAGCAGTGAGCTGGGTGGCAATCAGCCCCAGCATTTT
j_gene: TRBJ2-1; v_gene: TRBV10-2; abundance: NA; d_gene: NA; CDR3aa: CATQGAHSYNEQFF; CDR3nt: TGCGCCACGCAGGGTGCCCACTCCTACAATGAGCAGTTCTTC
j_gene: TRBJ2-1; v_gene: TRBV6-1; abundance: NA; d_gene: TRBD2; CDR3aa: CASSRGSPGNEQFF; CDR3nt: TGTGCCAGCAGCCGCGGGAGTCCGGGCAATGAGCAGTTCTTC
j_gene: TRBJ1-1; v_gene: TRBV2; abundance: NA; d_gene: NA; CDR3aa: CASADSNTEAFF; CDR3nt: TGTGCCAGCGCGGACTCGAACACTGAAGCTTTCTTT
j_gene: TRBJ1-6; v_gene: TRBV27; abundance: NA; d_gene: TRBD1; CDR3aa: CASSTGQDNSPLHF; CDR3nt: TGTGCCAGCAGCACCGGACAGGACAATTCACCCCTCCACTTT
j_gene: TRBJ1-1; v_gene: TRBV19; abundance: NA; d_gene: NA; CDR3aa: CASSIARRANTEAFF; CDR3nt: TGTGCCAGTAGTATCGCGCGCAGGGCAAACACTGAAGCTTTCTTT
j_gene: TRBJ2-3; v_gene: TRBV7-2; abundance: few; d_gene: NA; CDR3aa: CASSRRGGTTDTQYF; CDR3nt: TGTGCCAGCAGCCGAAGGGGGGGCACCACAGATACGCAGTATTTT
j_gene: TRBJ2-7; v_gene: TRBV12-3/TRBV12-4; abundance: NA; d_gene: NA; CDR3aa: CASSPWTDGREQYF; CDR3nt: TGTGCCAGCAGTCCCTGGACAGACGGACGAGAGCAGTACTTC
j_gene: TRBJ2-3; v_gene: TRBV28; abundance: NA; d_gene: NA; CDR3aa: CASSALGYTDTQYF; CDR3nt: TGTGCCAGCAGTGCTTTGGGGTACACAGATACGCAGTATTTT
j_gene: TRBJ2-5; v_gene: TRBV4-1; abundance: few; d_gene: NA; CDR3aa: CASSQLGIQETQYF; CDR3nt: TGCGCCAGCAGCCAACTGGGAATCCAAGAGACCCAGTACTTC
j_gene: TRBJ1-2; v_gene: TRBV5-6; abundance: few; d_gene: NA; CDR3aa: CASSFSTRNYGYTF; CDR3nt: TGTGCCAGCAGCTTCAGTACAAGGAACTATGGCTACACCTTC
j_gene: TRBJ1-1; v_gene: TRBV2; abundance: NA; d_gene: TRBD1; CDR3aa: CASSVQGMNTEAFF; CDR3nt: TGTGCCAGCAGTGTACAGGGGATGAACACTGAAGCTTTCTTT
j_gene: TRBJ2-7; v_gene: TRBV5-8; abundance: NA; d_gene: TRBD2; CDR3aa: CASSLEAWAGAREQYF; CDR3nt: TGTGCCAGCAGCTTGGAGGCTTGGGCGGGAGCTCGTGAGCAGTACTTC
j_gene: TRBJ2-1; v_gene: TRBV5-1; abundance: NA; d_gene: NA; CDR3aa: CASSLAAASSYNEQFF; CDR3nt: TGCGCCAGCAGCTTGGCAGCGGCAAGCTCCTACAATGAGCAGTTCTTC
j_gene: TRBJ2-1; v_gene: TRBV4-2; abundance: few; d_gene: NA; CDR3aa: CASSQEVSASESSYNEQFF; CDR3nt: TGTGCCAGCAGCCAAGAAGTATCGGCGAGCGAAAGCTCCTACAATGAGCAGTTCTTC
j_gene: TRBJ2-7; v_gene: TRBV24-1; abundance: NA; d_gene: NA; CDR3aa: CATSDFSTGRAQYF; CDR3nt: TGTGCCACCAGTGATTTCTCGACTGGACGGGCGCAGTACTTC
j_gene: TRBJ2-3; v_gene: TRBV5-1; abundance: NA; d_gene: NA; CDR3aa: CASSPLFNTDTQYF; CDR3nt: TGCGCCAGCAGCCCTTTATTTAATACGGATACGCAGTATTTT
j_gene: TRBJ2-7; v_gene: TRBV24-1; abundance: NA; d_gene: NA; CDR3aa: CATSQTGTSSYEQYF; CDR3nt: TGTGCCACCAGTCAAACCGGGACTTCCTCCTACGAGCAGTACTTC
j_gene: TRBJ2-6; v_gene: TRBV18; abundance: NA; d_gene: NA; CDR3aa: CASSRELGLLGANVLTF; CDR3nt: TGTGCCAGCTCAAGGGAGTTGGGTCTCTTGGGGGCCAACGTCCTGACTTTC
j_gene: TRBJ2-7; v_gene: TRBV6-1; abundance: NA; d_gene: TRBD1; CDR3aa: CASFDRDRFYEQYF; CDR3nt: TGTGCCAGCTTCGACCGGGACAGGTTCTACGAGCAGTACTTC
j_gene: TRBJ2-5; v_gene: TRBV24-1; abundance: NA; d_gene: NA; CDR3aa: CATSDLQETQYF; CDR3nt: TGTGCCACCAGTGATTTGCAAGAGACCCAGTACTTC
j_gene: TRBJ1-1; v_gene: TRBV7-9; abundance: few; d_gene: NA; CDR3aa: CASSSSISDTEAFF; CDR3nt: TGTGCCAGCAGCTCCTCCATTTCGGACACTGAAGCTTTCTTT
j_gene: TRBJ2-3; v_gene: TRBV5-1; abundance: NA; d_gene: NA; CDR3aa: CASSSLGMDTQYF; CDR3nt: TGCGCCAGCAGCTCCCTGGGGATGGATACGCAGTATTTT
j_gene: TRBJ2-1; v_gene: TRBV20-1; abundance: few; d_gene: NA; CDR3aa: CSAREGAKVSYNEQFF; CDR3nt: TGCAGTGCTAGAGAGGGGGCTAAGGTCTCCTACAATGAGCAGTTCTTC
j_gene: TRBJ2-5; v_gene: TRBV4-1; abundance: few; d_gene: TRBD2; CDR3aa: CASSQGTSGPETQYF; CDR3nt: TGCGCCAGCAGCCAAGGGACTAGCGGTCCGGAGACCCAGTACTTC
j_gene: TRBJ1-2; v_gene: TRBV12-3/TRBV12-4; abundance: NA; d_gene: NA; CDR3aa: CASSVLGYGYTF; CDR3nt: TGTGCCAGCTCTGTTTTGGGCTATGGCTACACCTTC
j_gene: TRBJ2-3; v_gene: TRBV20-1; abundance: NA; d_gene: NA; CDR3aa: CSAKLADTQYF; CDR3nt: TGCAGTGCCAAACTAGCAGATACGCAGTATTTT
j_gene: TRBJ2-1; v_gene: TRBV5-6; abundance: NA; d_gene: TRBD2; CDR3aa: CASSFTSGDYNEQFF; CDR3nt: TGTGCCAGCAGCTTCACTAGCGGGGATTACAATGAGCAGTTCTTC
j_gene: TRBJ2-1; v_gene: TRBV6-1; abundance: few; d_gene: NA; CDR3aa: CASILSSFGEQFF; CDR3nt: TGTGCCAGCATCCTTTCTAGTTTCGGTGAGCAGTTCTTC
j_gene: TRBJ2-2; v_gene: TRBV27; abundance: NA; d_gene: TRBD2; CDR3aa: CASSTGLAGWTGELFF; CDR3nt: TGTGCCAGCAGCACCGGACTAGCGGGATGGACCGGGGAGCTGTTTTTT
j_gene: TRBJ2-1; v_gene: TRBV20-1; abundance: NA; d_gene: TRBD2; CDR3aa: CSARAGTSGRATYNEQFF; CDR3nt: TGCAGTGCTAGAGCCGGGACTAGCGGGAGGGCCACCTACAATGAGCAGTTCTTC
j_gene: TRBJ1-6; v_gene: TRBV18; abundance: few; d_gene: NA; CDR3aa: CASRYYNSPLHF; CDR3nt: TGTGCCAGCAGATACTATAATTCACCCCTCCACTTT
j_gene: TRBJ2-2; v_gene: TRBV27; abundance: NA; d_gene: TRBD1; CDR3aa: CASSDPGQGTGGELFF; CDR3nt: TGTGCCAGCAGCGACCCGGGACAGGGGACTGGAGGGGAGCTGTTTTTT
j_gene: TRBJ1-1; v_gene: TRBV2; abundance: few; d_gene: TRBD1; CDR3aa: CASRDVDRGRYRTEAFF; CDR3nt: TGTGCCAGCAGGGACGTAGACAGGGGAAGATATCGCACTGAAGCTTTCTTT
j_gene: TRBJ2-1; v_gene: TRBV2; abundance: NA; d_gene: NA; CDR3aa: CASTVTFGPNNEQFF; CDR3nt: TGTGCCAGCACCGTCACCTTCGGACCTAACAATGAGCAGTTCTTC
j_gene: TRBJ2-3; v_gene: TRBV11-1; abundance: NA; d_gene: TRBD2; CDR3aa: CASSPGVQLAGFTDTQYF; CDR3nt: TGTGCCAGCAGCCCGGGAGTCCAGCTAGCGGGATTCACAGATACGCAGTATTTT
j_gene: TRBJ2-7; v_gene: TRBV12-3/TRBV12-4; abundance: few; d_gene: NA; CDR3aa: CASSLTGDTTYEQYF; CDR3nt: TGTGCCAGCAGTTTGACGGGGGATACTACCTACGAGCAGTACTTC
j_gene: TRBJ2-5; v_gene: TRBV5-1; abundance: NA; d_gene: TRBD1; CDR3aa: CASSLSDRVDRETQYF; CDR3nt: TGCGCCAGCAGCTTGTCGGACAGGGTGGATAGGGAGACCCAGTACTTC
j_gene: TRBJ2-2; v_gene: TRBV12-3/TRBV12-4; abundance: few; d_gene: NA; CDR3aa: CASRRTGWGPTKLDTGELFF; CDR3nt: TGTGCCAGCAGGCGAACCGGTTGGGGCCCAACTAAACTGGACACCGGGGAGCTGTTTTTT
j_gene: TRBJ2-2; v_gene: TRBV12-3/TRBV12-4; abundance: few; d_gene: NA; CDR3aa: CASSQVGTGELFF; CDR3nt: TGTGCCAGCAGCCAAGTCGGGACCGGGGAGCTGTTTTTT
j_gene: TRBJ2-4; v_gene: TRBV5-5; abundance: few; d_gene: NA; CDR3aa: CASSLDWGDQNIQYF; CDR3nt: TGTGCCAGCAGCTTGGATTGGGGAGACCAAAACATTCAGTACTTC
j_gene: TRBJ2-2; v_gene: TRBV12-3/TRBV12-4; abundance: NA; d_gene: TRBD2; CDR3aa: CASSPSGATGELFF; CDR3nt: TGTGCCAGCAGTCCTAGCGGGGCCACCGGGGAGCTGTTTTTT
j_gene: TRBJ2-2; v_gene: TRBV7-2; abundance: few; d_gene: NA; CDR3aa: CASSPLGLTGELFF; CDR3nt: TGTGCCAGCAGCCCCTTGGGACTCACCGGGGAGCTGTTTTTT